The 3 T cell receptor beta chains below all came from one sample that was sequenced in a study of blood T cell repertoires in COVID-19. Produced via immunoSEQ multiplex PCR; TCRdb's table is partial and in-frame only. The sample lists 240,000 or so clones, about 90% occurring once. The sample taken for sequencing was peripheral blood. The receptor set was obtained from a man in his fifties or sixties with acute or convalescent COVID-19.

Comment on this clone: An end of the junction does not agree with germline; a read error may underlie this. This chain connects TRBV28 to TRBJ1-5; D uncertain. The germline V gene encodes CDR1 MDHEN and CDR2 SYDVKM. CDR3 length: 14 residues. The CDR3 loop is CASSLETVPARPVF. CDR3 coding DNA: TGTGCCAGCAGTTTGGAGACGGTCCCCGCGCGGCCGGTGTTT.

This clone came up a few times. The V call is TRBV15, the J call TRBJ2-2, with D tentatively TRBD2 (5 bases). Trimming pared 3 bases from V and 4 bases from J, leaving 12 bases between. The CDR3 has 15 residues. Germline lookup yields CDR1 LNHNV and CDR2 YYDKDF (reference sequence). CDR3 loop: CATSSRGPLTGELFF. The CDR3 region has the DNA TGTGCCACCAGCAGCCGCGGGCCGCTCACCGGGGAGCTGTTTTTT. Using reference TRBV15 and TRBJ2-2 for the parts outside the CDR3, the full variable domain is DAMVIQNPRYQVTQFGKPVTLSCSQTLNHNVMYWYQQKSSQAPKLLFHYYDKDFNNEADTPDNFQSRRPNTSFCFLDIRSPGLGDTAMYLCATSSRGPLTGELFFGEGSRLTVL.

The chain carries TRBV21-1 and TRBJ1-1; the table assigns TRBD1, which was not confirmed against the DNA. TRBV21-1 corresponds to a pseudogene. The CDR3 is 15 residues long. The CDR3 coding sequence is TGTGTCAGCAGAGGGGGCGCCGGGGCCAGCACTGAAGCTTTCTTT. Its protein product is CVSRGGAGASTEAFF.